The T cell receptor (beta chain) described here comes from a study of T cell repertoires and HLA-DP antigens. Study context: Donors were two male and one female, aged 18-to-29 to 60-to-69. Study observations and caveats: No separate analysis of naive versus memory CD4+ cells was done.

The CDR3 contains 14 residues. The germline gives CDR1 MNHNS, CDR2 SASEGT. The V end was cut by 8 bases, the J end by 0 bases, with 14 bases between. Details on this clone: The antigen is unknown.

Primers targeted 54 TRBV and 13 TRBJ segments. Deep-resolution sequencing targeted roughly 200,000 T cell genomes in pre-culture CD4+ samples. TCRdb keeps only in-frame clones here, not all; method: immunoSEQ multiplex PCR. The data hold some 120,000 clones, with 90% to 95% observed a single time. This clonotype was obtained from a woman between 18 and 29 years old in good health and CMV-seronegative. The J gene is TRBJ2-7, the V gene TRBV6-1; D is uncertain. Specimen: CD4+ T cells from PBMCs. CDR3 in DNA: TGTGCCAGCGCCTTCTTCCTTCTCTCCTACGAGCAGTACTTC. It codes for CASAFFLLSYEQYF.